Listed below are T cell receptor beta chains from one sample, sequenced in a study of cytomegalovirus exposure and HLA in healthy donors. Repertoires were generated with immunoSEQ multiplex PCR, while TCRdb's copy carries only in-frame clones and drops some. The sample includes roughly 160,000 clones, roughly 85% of them seen just once. Sequences were obtained from PBMCs. Receptors were obtained from a man between 25 and 39 years old in good health and CMV-seronegative. The CDR3 runs from the conserved cysteine through the conserved F or W. A D gene is named only where the DNA matches it firmly. Part of the rows lack a size; the others show once, few, many or a class for expanded clones.

J	V	D	size	CDR3
TRBJ1-2	TRBV30	.	.	CAWSVLSHGYTF
TRBJ2-3	TRBV4-3	.	few	CASSQAMGAADTQYF
TRBJ2-7	TRBV13	.	.	CASSLRSGLSTYEQYF
.	TRBV7-6	.	.	CASSPARQVTGTYEQYF
TRBJ2-7	TRBV19	.	.	CASSIGFSRGYEQYF
TRBJ1-5	TRBV2	.	.	CATRQNNQPQHF
TRBJ2-1	TRBV5-1	.	.	CATNLPGGYEQFF
TRBJ2-1	TRBV11-1	.	.	CASSFRAGHYNEQFF
TRBJ2-5	TRBV9	TRBD2	.	CASSVIGTSGGEETQYF
TRBJ1-1	TRBV6-4	TRBD1	.	CASSEFTGEWGTEAFF
TRBJ2-1	TRBV9	TRBD2	once	CASSVVARGENEQFF
TRBJ1-1	TRBV10-3	TRBD1	.	CAISGQGLNTEAFF